This T cell receptor (beta chain) was captured in a study of blood T cell repertoires in COVID-19. Across the study: Some COVID-19 samples were acute and others convalescent; all came from the United States, Italy and Spain.

The data were produced by immunoSEQ multiplex PCR, yet TCRdb's version contains in-frame clones alone and is incomplete. The sample holds under 300,000 clones, roughly 90% seen once. V shed 8 bases, J shed 0 bases, and the junction held 16 bases outside the gene matches. Germline V lookup: CDR1 SGHTA, CDR2 FQGNSA. The CDR3 length is 19 residues. This clonotype originated in a man aged 35 to 55 who had recovered from COVID-19. The source material was PBMCs or T cells enriched from blood (not recorded which). This rearrangement joins TRBV7-2 to TRBJ2-7; 13 bases fit TRBD2. The DNA for the CDR3 is TGTGCCAGCGGCAGCACCGGGACTAGCGGGATCGACCTCTCCTACGAGCAGTACTTC. Translation gives CASGSTGTSGIDLSYEQYF. Filled out from reference TRBV7-2 and TRBJ2-7, the complete variable domain reads GAGVSQSPSNKVTEKGKDVELRCDPISGHTALYWYRQSLGQGLEFLIYFQGNSAPDKSGLPSDRFSAERTGGSVSTLTIQRTQQEDSAVYLCASGSTGTSGIDLSYEQYFGPGTRLTVT.